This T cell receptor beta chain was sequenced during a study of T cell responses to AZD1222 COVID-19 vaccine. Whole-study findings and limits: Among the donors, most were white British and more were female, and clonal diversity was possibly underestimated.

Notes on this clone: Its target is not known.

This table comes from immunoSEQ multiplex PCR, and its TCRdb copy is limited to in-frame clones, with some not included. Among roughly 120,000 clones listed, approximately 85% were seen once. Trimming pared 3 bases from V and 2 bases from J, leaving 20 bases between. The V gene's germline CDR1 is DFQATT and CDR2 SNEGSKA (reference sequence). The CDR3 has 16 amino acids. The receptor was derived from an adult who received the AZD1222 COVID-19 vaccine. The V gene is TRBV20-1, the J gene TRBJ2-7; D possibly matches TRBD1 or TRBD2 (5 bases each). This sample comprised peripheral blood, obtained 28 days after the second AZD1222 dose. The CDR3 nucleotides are TGCAGTGCTAGTACCCGAACGGGACGGAAGACCTACGAGCAGTACTTC. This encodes CSASTRTGRKTYEQYF.